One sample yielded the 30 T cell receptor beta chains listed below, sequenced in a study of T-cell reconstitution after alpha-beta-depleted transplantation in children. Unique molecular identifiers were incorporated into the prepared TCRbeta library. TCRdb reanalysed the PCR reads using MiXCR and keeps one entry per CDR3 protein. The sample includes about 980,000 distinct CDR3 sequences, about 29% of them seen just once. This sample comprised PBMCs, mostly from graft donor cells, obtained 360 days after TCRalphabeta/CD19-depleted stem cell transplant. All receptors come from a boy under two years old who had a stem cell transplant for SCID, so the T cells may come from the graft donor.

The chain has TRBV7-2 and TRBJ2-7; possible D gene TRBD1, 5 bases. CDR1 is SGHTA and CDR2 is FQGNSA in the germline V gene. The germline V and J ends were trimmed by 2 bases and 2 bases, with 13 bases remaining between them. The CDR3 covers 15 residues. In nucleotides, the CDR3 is TGTGCCAGCAGCTTAACAGGTGATGGGGCCTACGAGCAGTACTTC. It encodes CASSLTGDGAYEQYF.

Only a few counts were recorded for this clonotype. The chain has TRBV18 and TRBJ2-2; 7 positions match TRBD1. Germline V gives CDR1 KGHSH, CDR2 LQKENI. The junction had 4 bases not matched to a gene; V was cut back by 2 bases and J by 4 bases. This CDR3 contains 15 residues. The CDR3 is CASSPEGAFTGELFF. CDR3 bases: TGTGCCAGCTCACCAGAGGGGGCCTTCACCGGGGAGCTGTTTTTT.

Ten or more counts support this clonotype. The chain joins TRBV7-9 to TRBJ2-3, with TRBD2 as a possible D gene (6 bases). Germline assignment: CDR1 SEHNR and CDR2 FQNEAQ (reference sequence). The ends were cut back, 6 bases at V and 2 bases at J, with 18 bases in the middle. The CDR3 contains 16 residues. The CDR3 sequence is CASRIGWGGDTDTQYF. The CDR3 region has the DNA TGTGCCAGCAGGATCGGGTGGGGCGGGGACACAGATACGCAGTATTTT.

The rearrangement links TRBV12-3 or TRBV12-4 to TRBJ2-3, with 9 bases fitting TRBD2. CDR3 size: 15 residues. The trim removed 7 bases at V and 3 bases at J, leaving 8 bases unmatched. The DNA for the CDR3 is TGTGCCAGCAAACCCGGACTAGCGTTGACAGATACGCAGTATTTT. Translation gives CASKPGLALTDTQYF.

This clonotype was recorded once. In DNA, the CDR3 is TGTGCCAGCAGCTTAGGGCGTGGAAATACGCAGTATTTT. Translated: CASSLGRGNTQYF. V gene TRBV7-3 combines with J gene TRBJ2-3; no firm D call. This CDR3 region has 13 residues. The germline gives CDR1 SGHTA, CDR2 FQGTGA. Trimming took 2 bases from V and 7 from J, leaving 10 bases between them.

The CDR3 sequence is CASSQDPSGGALDEQFF. The CDR3 DNA sequence: TGTGCCAGCAGCCAAGATCCTAGCGGGGGGGCTTTGGATGAGCAGTTCTTC. The V and J genes are TRBV4-2 and TRBJ2-1, with TRBD2 matching 12 bases. The CDR3 covers 17 residues. The V and J ends lost 0 bases and 8 bases, in that order; junction bases with no gene match: 8. Germline values: CDR1 LGHNA, CDR2 YNFKEQ.

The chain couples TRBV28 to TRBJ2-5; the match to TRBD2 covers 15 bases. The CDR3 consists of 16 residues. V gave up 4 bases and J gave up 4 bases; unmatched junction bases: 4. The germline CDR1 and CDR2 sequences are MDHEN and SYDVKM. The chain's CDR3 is CASSSGLAGGLETQYF. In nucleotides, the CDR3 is TGTGCCAGCAGTTCCGGACTAGCGGGGGGGCTAGAGACCCAGTACTTC.

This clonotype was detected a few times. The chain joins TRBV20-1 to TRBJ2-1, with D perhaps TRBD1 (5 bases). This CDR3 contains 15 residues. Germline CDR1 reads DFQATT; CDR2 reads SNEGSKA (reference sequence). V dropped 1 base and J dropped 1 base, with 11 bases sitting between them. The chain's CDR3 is CSARVQGFSYNEQFF. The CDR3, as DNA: TGCAGTGCTAGAGTTCAGGGTTTTTCCTACAATGAGCAGTTCTTC.

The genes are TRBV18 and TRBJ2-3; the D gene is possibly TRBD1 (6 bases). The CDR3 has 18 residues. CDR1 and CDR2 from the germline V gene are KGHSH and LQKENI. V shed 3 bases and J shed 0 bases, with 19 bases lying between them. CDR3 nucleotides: TGTGCCAGCTCACCCTACCCTTCTAACAGGGCTAGCACAGATACGCAGTATTTT. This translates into CASSPYPSNRASTDTQYF.

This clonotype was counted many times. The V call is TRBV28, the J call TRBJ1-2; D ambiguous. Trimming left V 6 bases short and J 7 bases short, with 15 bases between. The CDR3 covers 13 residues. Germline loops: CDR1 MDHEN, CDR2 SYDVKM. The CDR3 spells CASSLFRTGGYTF. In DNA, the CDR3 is TGTGCCAGCAGCTTGTTCCGGACGGGTGGCTACACCTTC.

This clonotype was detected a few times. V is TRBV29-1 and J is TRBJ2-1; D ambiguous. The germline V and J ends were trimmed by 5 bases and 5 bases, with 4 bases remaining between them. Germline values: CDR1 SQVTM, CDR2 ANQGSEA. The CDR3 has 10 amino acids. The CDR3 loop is CSVSHNEQFF. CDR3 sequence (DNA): TGCAGCGTTTCCCACAATGAGCAGTTCTTC.

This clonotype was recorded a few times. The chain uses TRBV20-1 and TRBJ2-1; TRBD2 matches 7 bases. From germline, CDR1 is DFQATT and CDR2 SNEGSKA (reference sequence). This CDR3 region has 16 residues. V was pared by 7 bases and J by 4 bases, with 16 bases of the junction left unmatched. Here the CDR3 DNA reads TGCAGTGTCCTGACTAGCCCAGGGCTAGTTTACAATGAGCAGTTCTTC. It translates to CSVLTSPGLVYNEQFF.

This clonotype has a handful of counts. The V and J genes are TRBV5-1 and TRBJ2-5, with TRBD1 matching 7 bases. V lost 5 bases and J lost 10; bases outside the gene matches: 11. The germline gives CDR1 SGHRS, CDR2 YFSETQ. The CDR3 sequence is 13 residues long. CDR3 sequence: CASRDTTGVIQYF. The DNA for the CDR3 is TGCGCCAGCAGGGACACAACAGGGGTGATCCAGTACTTC.

The CDR3 region is CASSQIRGGGWEETQYF. DNA for the CDR3: TGTGCCAGCAGCCAGATTAGGGGGGGGGGCTGGGAGGAGACCCAGTACTTC. This rearrangement joins TRBV3-1 to TRBJ2-5; weak D call: TRBD2 (7 bases). Germline values: CDR1 LGHDT, CDR2 YNNKEL (reference sequence). V was trimmed by 3 bases and J by 5 bases, leaving 22 bases between them. The CDR3 covers 17 residues.

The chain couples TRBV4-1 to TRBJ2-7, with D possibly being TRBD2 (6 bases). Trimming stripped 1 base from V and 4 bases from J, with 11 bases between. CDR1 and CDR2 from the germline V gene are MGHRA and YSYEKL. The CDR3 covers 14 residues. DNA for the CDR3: TGCGCCAGCAGCCAAGGGTGGAGGGATTACGAGCAGTACTTC. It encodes CASSQGWRDYEQYF.

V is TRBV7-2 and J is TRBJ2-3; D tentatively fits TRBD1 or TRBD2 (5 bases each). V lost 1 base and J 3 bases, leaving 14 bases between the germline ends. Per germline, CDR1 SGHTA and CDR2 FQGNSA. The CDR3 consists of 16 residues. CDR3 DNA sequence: TGTGCCAGCAGCTTAGGGAGCGGATGGGGGACAGATACGCAGTATTTT. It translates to CASSLGSGWGTDTQYF.

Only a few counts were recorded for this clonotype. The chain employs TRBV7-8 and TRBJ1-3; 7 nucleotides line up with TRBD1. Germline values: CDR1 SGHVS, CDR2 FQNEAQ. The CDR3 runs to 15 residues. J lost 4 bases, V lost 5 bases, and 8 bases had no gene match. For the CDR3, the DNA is TGTGCCAGCAGCCCGGGGACAGTAGGGGGAAACACCATATATTTT. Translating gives CASSPGTVGGNTIYF.

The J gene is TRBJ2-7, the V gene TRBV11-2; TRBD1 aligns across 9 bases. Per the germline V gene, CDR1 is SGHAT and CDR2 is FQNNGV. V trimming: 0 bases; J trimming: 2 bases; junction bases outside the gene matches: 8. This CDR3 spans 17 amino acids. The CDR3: CASSLDGTGMVPYEQYF. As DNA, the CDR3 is TGTGCCAGCAGCTTAGATGGGACAGGGATGGTACCCTACGAGCAGTACTTC.

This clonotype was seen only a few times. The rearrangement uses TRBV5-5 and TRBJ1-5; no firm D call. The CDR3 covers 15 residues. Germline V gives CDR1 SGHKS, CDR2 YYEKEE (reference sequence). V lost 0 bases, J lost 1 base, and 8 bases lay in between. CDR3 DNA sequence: TGTGCCAGCAGCTTGGAGAGTCCGAGCAATCAGCCCCAGCATTTT. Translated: CASSLESPSNQPQHF.

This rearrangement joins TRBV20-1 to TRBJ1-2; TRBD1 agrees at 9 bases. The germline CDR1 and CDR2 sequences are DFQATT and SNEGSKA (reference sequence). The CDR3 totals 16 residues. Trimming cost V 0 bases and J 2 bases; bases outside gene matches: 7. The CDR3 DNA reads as TGCAGTGCTAGAGATTACGGGACAGGGTTAAACTATGGCTACACCTTC. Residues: CSARDYGTGLNYGYTF.

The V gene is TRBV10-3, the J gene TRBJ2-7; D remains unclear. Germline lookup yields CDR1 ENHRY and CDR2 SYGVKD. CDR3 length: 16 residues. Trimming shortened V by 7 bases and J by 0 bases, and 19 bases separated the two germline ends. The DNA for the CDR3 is TGTGCCATCAAGTTCCCAGCAAGGTCAAGCTCCTACGAGCAGTACTTC. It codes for CAIKFPARSSSYEQYF.

Here the CDR3 reads CASSLNRQGGGFWDTQYF. The CDR3 nucleotides read TGTGCCAGCAGCTTAAATCGCCAGGGCGGGGGGTTCTGGGATACGCAGTATTTT. This chain connects TRBV11-2 to TRBJ2-3; 8 bases align to TRBD2. Germline V lookup: CDR1 SGHAT, CDR2 FQNNGV. The CDR3 consists of 18 residues. With V trimmed by 2 bases and J by 6 bases, 16 bases remained unmatched.

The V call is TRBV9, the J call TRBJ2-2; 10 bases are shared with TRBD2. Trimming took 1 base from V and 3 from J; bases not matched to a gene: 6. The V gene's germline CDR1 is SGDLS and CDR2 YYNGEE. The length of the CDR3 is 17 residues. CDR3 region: CASSVSAAGGYTGELFF. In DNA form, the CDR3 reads TGTGCCAGCAGCGTATCGGCAGCGGGGGGGTACACCGGGGAGCTGTTTTTT. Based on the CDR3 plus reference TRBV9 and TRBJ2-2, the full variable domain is DSGVTQTPKHLITATGQRVTLRCSPRSGDLSVYWYQQSLDQGLQFLIQYYNGEERAKGNILERFSAQQFPDLHSELNLSSLELGDSALYFCASSVSAAGGYTGELFFGEGSRLTVL.

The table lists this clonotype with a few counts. The CDR3 sequence is CASRIHRGNTEAFF. CDR3 DNA: TGTGCCAGCAGGATACACAGGGGTAACACTGAAGCTTTCTTT. The V and J genes are TRBV12-3 or TRBV12-4 and TRBJ1-1; 7 nucleotides match TRBD1. This CDR3 has 14 amino acids. Losses at the gene ends were 6 bases for V and 2 bases for J; bases not matched to a gene: 6.

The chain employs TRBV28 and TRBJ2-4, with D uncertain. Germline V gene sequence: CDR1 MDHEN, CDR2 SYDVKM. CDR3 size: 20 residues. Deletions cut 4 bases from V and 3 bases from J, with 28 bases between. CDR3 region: CASSSFTHRPGTTIKNIQYF. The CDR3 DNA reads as TGTGCCAGCAGTTCCTTCACTCATCGACCCGGTACCACGATCAAAAACATTCAGTACTTC.

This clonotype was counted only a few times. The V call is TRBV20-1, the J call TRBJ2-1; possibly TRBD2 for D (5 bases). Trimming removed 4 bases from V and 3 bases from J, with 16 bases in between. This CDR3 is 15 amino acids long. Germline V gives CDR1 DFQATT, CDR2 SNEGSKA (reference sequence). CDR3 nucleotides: TGCAGTGCTACACTAGGGCCGGCAGACTACAATGAGCAGTTCTTC. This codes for CSATLGPADYNEQFF.

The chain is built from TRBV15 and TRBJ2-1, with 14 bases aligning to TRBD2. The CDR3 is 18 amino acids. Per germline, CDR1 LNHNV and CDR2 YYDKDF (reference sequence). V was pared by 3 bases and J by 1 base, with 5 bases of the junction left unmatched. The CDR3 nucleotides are TGTGCCACCAGCAGGATGACTAGCGGGGGGGTATCCTACAATGAGCAGTTCTTC. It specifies CATSRMTSGGVSYNEQFF.

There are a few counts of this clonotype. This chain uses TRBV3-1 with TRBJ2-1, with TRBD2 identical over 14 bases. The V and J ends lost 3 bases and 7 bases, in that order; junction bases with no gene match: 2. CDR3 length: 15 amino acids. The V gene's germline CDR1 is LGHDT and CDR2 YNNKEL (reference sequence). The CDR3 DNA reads TGTGCCAGCAGCCATTGGACTAGCGGGGGGAATGAGCAGTTCTTC. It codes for CASSHWTSGGNEQFF.

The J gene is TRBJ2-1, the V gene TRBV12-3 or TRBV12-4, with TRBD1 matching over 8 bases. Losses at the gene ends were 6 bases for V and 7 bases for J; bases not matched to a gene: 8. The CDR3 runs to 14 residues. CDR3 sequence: CASRAGTGENEQFF. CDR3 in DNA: TGTGCCAGCAGAGCCGGGACAGGAGAGAATGAGCAGTTCTTC.

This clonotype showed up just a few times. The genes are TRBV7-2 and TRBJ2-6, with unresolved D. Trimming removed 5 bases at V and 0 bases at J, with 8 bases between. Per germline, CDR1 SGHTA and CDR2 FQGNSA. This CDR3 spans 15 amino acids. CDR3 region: CASSRYSSGANVLTF. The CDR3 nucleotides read TGTGCCAGCAGCCGCTACAGCTCTGGGGCCAACGTCCTGACTTTC.